The source of this T cell receptor (beta chain) is a study of cytomegalovirus exposure and HLA in healthy donors. Whole-study results and caveats: Judged likely to be a sequencing artifact was a cluster of highly shared sequence variants. The classifier was said to identify cytomegalovirus status with high specificity and sensitivity.

The CDR3 totals 13 residues. The germline V gene has CDR1 SGHNT and CDR2 YYREEE (reference sequence). Trimming shortened V by 0 bases and J by 8 bases, and 6 bases separated the two germline ends. A multiplex PCR was run with 60 Vbeta primers and 13 Jbeta primers. Using immunoSEQ multiplex PCR, the repertoire was profiled, and TCRdb retains in-frame clones only, with some absent. This table has roughly 200,000 clones, roughly four fifths appearing once. This clone was counted a few times. Its antigen is unidentified. Sequences were obtained from PBMCs. The sequence was obtained from a male donor in good health and CMV-seronegative. V and J are TRBV5-4 and TRBJ1-6; D ambiguous. CDR3: CASSLVGDSPLHF. In DNA form, the CDR3 reads TGTGCCAGCAGCTTGGTCGGGGATTCACCCCTCCACTTT.